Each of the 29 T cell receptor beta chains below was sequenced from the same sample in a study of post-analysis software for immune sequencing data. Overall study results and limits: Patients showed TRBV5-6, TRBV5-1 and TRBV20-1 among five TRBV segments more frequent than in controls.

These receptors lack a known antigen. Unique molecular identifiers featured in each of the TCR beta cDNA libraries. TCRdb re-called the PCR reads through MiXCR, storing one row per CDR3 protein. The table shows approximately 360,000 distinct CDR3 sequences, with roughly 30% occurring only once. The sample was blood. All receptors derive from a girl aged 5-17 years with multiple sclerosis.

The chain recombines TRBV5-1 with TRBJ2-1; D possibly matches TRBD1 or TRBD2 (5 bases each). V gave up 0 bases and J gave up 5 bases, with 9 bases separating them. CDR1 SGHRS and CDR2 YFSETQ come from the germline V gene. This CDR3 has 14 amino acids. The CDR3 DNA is TGCGCCAGCAGCTTGGTCGGGACCGACAATGAGCAGTTCTTC. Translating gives CASSLVGTDNEQFF. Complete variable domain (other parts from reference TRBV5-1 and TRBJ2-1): KAGVTQTPRYLIKTRGQQVTLSCSPISGHRSVSWYQQTPGQGLQFLFEYFSETQRNKGNFPGRFSGRQFSNSRSEMNVSTLELGDSALYLCASSLVGTDNEQFFGPGTRLTVL.

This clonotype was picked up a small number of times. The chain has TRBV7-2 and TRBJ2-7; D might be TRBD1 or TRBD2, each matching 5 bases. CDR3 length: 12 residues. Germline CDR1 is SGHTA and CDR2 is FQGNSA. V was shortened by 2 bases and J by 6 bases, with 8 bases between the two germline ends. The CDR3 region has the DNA TGTGCCAGCAGCTTATATGGGGGCGAGCAGTACTTC. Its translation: CASSLYGGEQYF.

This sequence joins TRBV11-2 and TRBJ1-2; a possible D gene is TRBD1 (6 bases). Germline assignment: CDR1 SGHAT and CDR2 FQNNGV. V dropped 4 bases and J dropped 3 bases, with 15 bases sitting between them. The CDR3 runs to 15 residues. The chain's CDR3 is CASSSPRDTHYGYTF. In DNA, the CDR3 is TGTGCCAGCAGCTCCCCCCGGGACACCCACTATGGCTACACCTTC.

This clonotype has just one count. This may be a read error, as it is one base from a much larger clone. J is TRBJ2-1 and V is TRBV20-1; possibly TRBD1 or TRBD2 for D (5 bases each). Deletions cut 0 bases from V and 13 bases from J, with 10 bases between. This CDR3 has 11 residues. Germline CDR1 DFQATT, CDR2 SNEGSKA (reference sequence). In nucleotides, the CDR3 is TGCAGTGCTAGAGATACGGGGACCCAGTTCTTC. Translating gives CSARDTGTQFF.

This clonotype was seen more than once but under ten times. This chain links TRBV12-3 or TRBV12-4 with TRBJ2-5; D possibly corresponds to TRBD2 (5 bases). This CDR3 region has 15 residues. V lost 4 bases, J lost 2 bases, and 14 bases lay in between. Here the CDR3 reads CASSSQRNPQETQYF. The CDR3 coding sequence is TGTGCCAGCAGTTCCCAGCGGAACCCTCAAGAGACCCAGTACTTC.

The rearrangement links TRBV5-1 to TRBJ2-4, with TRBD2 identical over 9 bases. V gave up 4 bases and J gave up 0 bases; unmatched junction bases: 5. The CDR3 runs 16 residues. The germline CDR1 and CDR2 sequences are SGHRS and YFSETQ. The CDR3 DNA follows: TGCGCCAGCAGCGGGCTAGCGGGGTTAGCCAAAAACATTCAGTACTTC. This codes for CASSGLAGLAKNIQYF.

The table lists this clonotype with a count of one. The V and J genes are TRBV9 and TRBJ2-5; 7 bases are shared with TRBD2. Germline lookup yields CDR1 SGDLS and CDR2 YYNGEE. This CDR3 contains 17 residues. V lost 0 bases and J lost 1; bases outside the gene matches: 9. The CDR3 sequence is CASSVGREGHFQETQYF. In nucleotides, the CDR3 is TGTGCCAGCAGCGTAGGAAGGGAGGGTCACTTCCAAGAGACCCAGTACTTC.

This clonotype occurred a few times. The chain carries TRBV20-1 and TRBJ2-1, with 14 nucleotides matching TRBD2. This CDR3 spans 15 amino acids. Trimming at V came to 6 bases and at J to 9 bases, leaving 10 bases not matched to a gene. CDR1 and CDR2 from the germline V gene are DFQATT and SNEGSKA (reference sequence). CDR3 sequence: CSAPGLAGEGSEQFF. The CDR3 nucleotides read TGCAGTGCCCCGGGACTAGCGGGGGAGGGGAGTGAGCAGTTCTTC.

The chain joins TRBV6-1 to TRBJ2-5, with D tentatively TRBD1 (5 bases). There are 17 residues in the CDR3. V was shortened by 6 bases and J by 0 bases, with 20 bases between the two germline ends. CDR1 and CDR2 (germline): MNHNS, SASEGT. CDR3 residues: CASSTRRGGTHQETQYF. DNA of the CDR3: TGTGCCAGCAGCACGAGAAGGGGTGGCACTCACCAAGAGACCCAGTACTTC.

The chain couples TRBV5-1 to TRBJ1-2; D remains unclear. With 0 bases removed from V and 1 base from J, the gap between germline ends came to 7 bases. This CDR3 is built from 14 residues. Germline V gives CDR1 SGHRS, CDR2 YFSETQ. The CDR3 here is CASSLGIINYGYTF. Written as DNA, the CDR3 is TGCGCCAGCAGCTTGGGAATCATTAACTATGGCTACACCTTC.

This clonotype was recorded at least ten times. The DNA of the CDR3 is TGTGCCAGCACTCTAGGGATACAGGGCAATCAGCCCCAGCATTTT. This encodes CASTLGIQGNQPQHF. V gene TRBV12-3 or TRBV12-4 combines with J gene TRBJ1-5; D might be TRBD1 (5 bases). This CDR3 is 15 amino acids long. Trimming removed 7 bases from V and 2 bases from J, with 15 bases in between.

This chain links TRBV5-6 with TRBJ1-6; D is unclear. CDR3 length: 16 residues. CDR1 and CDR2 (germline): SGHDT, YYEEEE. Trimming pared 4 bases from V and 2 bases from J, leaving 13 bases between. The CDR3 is CASSLAVAPYNSPLHF. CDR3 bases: TGTGCCAGCAGCCTAGCTGTGGCCCCCTATAATTCACCCCTCCACTTT.

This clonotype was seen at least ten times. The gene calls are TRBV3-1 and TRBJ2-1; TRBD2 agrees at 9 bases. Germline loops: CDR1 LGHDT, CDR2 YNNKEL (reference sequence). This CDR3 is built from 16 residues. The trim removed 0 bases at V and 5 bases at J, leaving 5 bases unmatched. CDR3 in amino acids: CASSQDVLAGHNEQFF. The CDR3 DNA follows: TGTGCCAGCAGCCAAGATGTGCTAGCGGGGCACAATGAGCAGTTCTTC.

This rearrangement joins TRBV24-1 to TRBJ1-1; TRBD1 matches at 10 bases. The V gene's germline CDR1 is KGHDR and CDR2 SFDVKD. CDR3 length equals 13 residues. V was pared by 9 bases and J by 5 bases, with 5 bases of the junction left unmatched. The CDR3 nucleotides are TGTGCCACCCAGGACAGGGGGAGGACTGAAGCTTTCTTT. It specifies CATQDRGRTEAFF.

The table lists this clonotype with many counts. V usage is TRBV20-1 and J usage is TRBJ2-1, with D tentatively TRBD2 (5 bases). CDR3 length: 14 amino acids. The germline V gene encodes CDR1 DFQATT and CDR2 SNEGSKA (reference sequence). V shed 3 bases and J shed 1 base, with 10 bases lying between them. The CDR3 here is CSARRAESYNEQFF. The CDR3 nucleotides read TGCAGTGCTAGGAGGGCCGAATCCTACAATGAGCAGTTCTTC.

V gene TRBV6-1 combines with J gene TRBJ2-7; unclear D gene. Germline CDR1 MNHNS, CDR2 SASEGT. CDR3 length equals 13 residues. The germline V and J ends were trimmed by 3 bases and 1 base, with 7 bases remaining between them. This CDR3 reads CASSDPRSYEQYF. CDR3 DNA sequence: TGTGCCAGCAGTGATCCCAGGTCCTACGAGCAGTACTTC.

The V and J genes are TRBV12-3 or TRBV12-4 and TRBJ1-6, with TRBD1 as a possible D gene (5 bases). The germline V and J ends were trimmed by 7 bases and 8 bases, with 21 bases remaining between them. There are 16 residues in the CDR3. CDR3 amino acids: CASTRRRSGGDSPLHF. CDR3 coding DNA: TGTGCCAGCACCCGACGGCGCTCCGGGGGGGATTCACCCCTCCACTTT.

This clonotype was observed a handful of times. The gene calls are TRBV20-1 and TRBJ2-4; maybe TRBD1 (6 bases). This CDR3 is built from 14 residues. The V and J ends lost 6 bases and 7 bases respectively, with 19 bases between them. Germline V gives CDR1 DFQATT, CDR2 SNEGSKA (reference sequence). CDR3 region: CSAPGQTPRNIQYF. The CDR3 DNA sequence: TGCAGTGCGCCAGGACAGACCCCCCGGAACATTCAGTACTTC.

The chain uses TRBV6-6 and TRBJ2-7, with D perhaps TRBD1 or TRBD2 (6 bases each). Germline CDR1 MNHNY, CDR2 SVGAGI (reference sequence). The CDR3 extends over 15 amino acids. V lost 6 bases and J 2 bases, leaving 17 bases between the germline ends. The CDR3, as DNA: TGTGCCAGCAGACCGGCGGGACAAACGCCCTACGAGCAGTACTTC. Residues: CASRPAGQTPYEQYF.

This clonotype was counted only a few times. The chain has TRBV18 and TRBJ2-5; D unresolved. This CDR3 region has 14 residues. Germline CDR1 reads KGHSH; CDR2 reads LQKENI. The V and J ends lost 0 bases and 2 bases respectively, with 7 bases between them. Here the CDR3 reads CASSPPQFQETQYF. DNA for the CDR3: TGTGCCAGCTCACCACCGCAGTTTCAAGAGACCCAGTACTTC.

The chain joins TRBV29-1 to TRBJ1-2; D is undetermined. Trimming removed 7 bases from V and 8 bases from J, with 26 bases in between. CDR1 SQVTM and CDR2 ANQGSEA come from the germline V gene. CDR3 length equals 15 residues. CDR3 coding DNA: TGCAGCGGCGCCATTCCTCAGGACCTTAGAGGGGGCTACACCTTC. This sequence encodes CSGAIPQDLRGGYTF. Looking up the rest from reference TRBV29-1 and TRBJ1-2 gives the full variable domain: SAVISQKPSRDICQRGTSLTIQCQVDSQVTMMFWYRQQPGQSLTLIATANQGSEATYESGFVIDKFPISRPNLTFSTLTVSNMSPEDSSIYLCSGAIPQDLRGGYTFGSGTRLTVV.

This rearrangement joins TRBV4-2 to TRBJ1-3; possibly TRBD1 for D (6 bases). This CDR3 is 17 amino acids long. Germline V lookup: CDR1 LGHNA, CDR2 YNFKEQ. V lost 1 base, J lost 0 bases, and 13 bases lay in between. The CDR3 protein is CASSQGSLGASGNTIYF. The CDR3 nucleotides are TGTGCCAGCAGCCAAGGGTCCCTGGGGGCCTCTGGAAACACCATATATTTT.

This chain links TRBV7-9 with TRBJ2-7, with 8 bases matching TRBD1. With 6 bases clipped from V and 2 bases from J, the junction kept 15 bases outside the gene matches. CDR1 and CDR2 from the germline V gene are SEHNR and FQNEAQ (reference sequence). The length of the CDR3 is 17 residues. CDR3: CASSLKQSGTGPYEQYF. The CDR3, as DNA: TGTGCCAGCAGTTTGAAGCAGTCCGGGACAGGCCCCTACGAGCAGTACTTC.

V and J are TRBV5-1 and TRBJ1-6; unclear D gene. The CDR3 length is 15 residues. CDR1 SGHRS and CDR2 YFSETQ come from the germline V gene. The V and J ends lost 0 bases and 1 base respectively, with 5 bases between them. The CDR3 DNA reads TGCGCCAGCAGCTTGGTGGGGTCCTATAATTCACCCCTCCACTTT. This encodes CASSLVGSYNSPLHF.

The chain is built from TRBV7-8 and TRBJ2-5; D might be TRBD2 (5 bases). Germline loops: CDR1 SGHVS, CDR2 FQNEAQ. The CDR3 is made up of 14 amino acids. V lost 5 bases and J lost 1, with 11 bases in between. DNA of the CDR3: TGTGCCAGCAGCCTGAAGGAGGTCCAAGAGACCCAGTACTTC. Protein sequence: CASSLKEVQETQYF.

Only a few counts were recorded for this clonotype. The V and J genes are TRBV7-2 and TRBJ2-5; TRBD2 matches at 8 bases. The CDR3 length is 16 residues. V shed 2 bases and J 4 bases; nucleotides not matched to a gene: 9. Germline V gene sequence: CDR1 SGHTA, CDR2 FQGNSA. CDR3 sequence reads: CASSLLAGTYRETQYF. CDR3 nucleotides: TGTGCCAGCAGCTTATTAGCGGGGACGTACCGAGAGACCCAGTACTTC. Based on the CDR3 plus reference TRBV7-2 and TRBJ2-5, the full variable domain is GAGVSQSPSNKVTEKGKDVELRCDPISGHTALYWYRQSLGQGLEFLIYFQGNSAPDKSGLPSDRFSAERTGGSVSTLTIQRTQQEDSAVYLCASSLLAGTYRETQYFGPGTRLLVL.

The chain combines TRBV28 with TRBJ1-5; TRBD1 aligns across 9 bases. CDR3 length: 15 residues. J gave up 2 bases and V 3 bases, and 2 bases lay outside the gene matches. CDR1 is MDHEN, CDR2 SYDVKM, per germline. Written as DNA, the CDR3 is TGTGCCAGCAGTTTTTGGACAGGGGGCAATCAGCCCCAGCATTTT. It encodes CASSFWTGGNQPQHF.

In DNA form, the CDR3 reads TGTGCCAGTAGTATGGGCTCGGGTCTTAACACTGAAGCTTTCTTT. It translates to CASSMGSGLNTEAFF. The chain uses TRBV19 and TRBJ1-1; D call uncertain. CDR3 length: 15 residues. Germline V gene sequence: CDR1 LNHDA, CDR2 SQIVND (reference sequence). The V end lost 3 bases, the J end lost 2 bases, and 13 bases lay between the germline ends.

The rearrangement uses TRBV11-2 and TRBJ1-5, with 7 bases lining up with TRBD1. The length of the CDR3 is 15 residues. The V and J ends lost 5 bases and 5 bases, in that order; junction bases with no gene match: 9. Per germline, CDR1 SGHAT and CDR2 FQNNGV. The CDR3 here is CASSPLTGWDQPQHF. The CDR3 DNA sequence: TGTGCCAGCAGCCCTCTGACAGGGTGGGATCAGCCCCAGCATTTT. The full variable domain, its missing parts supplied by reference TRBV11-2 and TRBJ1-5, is EAGVAQSPRYKIIEKRQSVAFWCNPISGHATLYWYQQILGQGPKLLIQFQNNGVVDDSQLPKDRFSAERLKGVDSTLKIQPAKLEDSAVYLCASSPLTGWDQPQHFGDGTRLSIL.